The 10 T cell receptor beta chains below were found in one sample sequenced in a study of control samples from healthy donors and cancer patients. Some clones are missing from TCRdb's copy, which holds only in-frame ones; the method was immunoSEQ multiplex PCR. The table includes roughly 58,000 clones, about 87% detected once. Material: PBMCs. These receptors came from a woman aged 60-75 years with lung cancer.

Notes on this clone: Other DNA sequences within the sample encode an identical CDR3. V usage is TRBV7-3 and J usage is TRBJ2-1; 7 nucleotides align to TRBD2. The CDR3 length is 14 residues. V lost 2 bases and J lost 4; bases outside the gene matches: 2. Germline CDR1 reads SGHTA; CDR2 reads FQGTGA. CDR3 protein: CASSLAGAYNEQFF. The DNA of the CDR3 is TGTGCCAGCAGCTTAGCGGGAGCGTACAATGAGCAGTTCTTC. The full variable domain, with the rest looked up from reference TRBV7-3 and TRBJ2-1, is GAGVSQTPSNKVTEKGKYVELRCDPISGHTALYWYRQSLGQGPEFLIYFQGTGAADDSGLPNDRFFAVRPEGSVSTLKIQRTERGDSAVYLCASSLAGAYNEQFFGPGTRLTVL.

V is TRBV6-5 and J is TRBJ2-3; no firm D call. Between the trimmed V and J ends, which lost 7 bases and 8 bases, there was a span of 7 bases. The CDR3 is 10 amino acids. CDR1 is MNHEY, CDR2 SVGAGI, per germline. The CDR3: CASMVVTQYF. The CDR3 coding sequence is TGTGCCAGCATGGTGGTTACGCAGTATTTT.

The V gene is TRBV10-3, the J gene TRBJ2-2, with 7 bases matching TRBD1. The length of the CDR3 is 15 residues. V dropped 5 bases and J dropped 2; count of bases not matched to a gene: 5. The germline gives CDR1 ENHRY, CDR2 SYGVKD. The CDR3 is CAISNRGANTGELFF. CDR3 nucleotide sequence: TGTGCCATCAGTAACAGGGGTGCCAACACCGGGGAGCTGTTTTTT.

The rearrangement links TRBV3-1 (or the pseudogene TRBV3-2) to TRBJ2-3, with TRBD1 matching over 7 bases. Germline V gene sequence: CDR1 LGHDT, CDR2 YNNKEL (reference sequence). V lost 6 bases, J lost 0 bases, and 6 bases stayed unmatched. This CDR3 comprises 15 residues. This CDR3 reads CASSLQGDSTDTQYF. CDR3 nucleotide sequence: TGTGCCAGCAGTTTGCAGGGGGATAGCACAGATACGCAGTATTTT.

This chain uses TRBV6-5 with TRBJ2-3; TRBD2 matches 8 bases. CDR1 and CDR2 from the germline V gene are MNHEY and SVGAGI. The CDR3 has 15 amino acids. V gave up 6 bases and J gave up 1 base; unmatched junction bases: 6. The CDR3 DNA reads TGTGCCAGCAGCGAGAGCGGGAGTCGCACAGATACGCAGTATTTT. Amino acids: CASSESGSRTDTQYF.

This chain links TRBV5-7 with TRBJ2-3; the match to TRBD2 covers 10 bases. TRBV5-7 is an open reading frame, and its role is uncertain. V was clipped by 5 bases and J by 5 bases; unmatched bases: 8. The CDR3 is 15 amino acids. The chain's CDR3 is CASRATSGVIDTQYF. Here the CDR3 DNA reads TGTGCCAGCAGAGCAACTAGCGGGGTAATAGATACGCAGTATTTT.

This clone was seen once. The V call is TRBV5-6, the J call TRBJ1-5; no clear D gene. CDR1 is SGHDT and CDR2 is YYEEEE in the germline V gene. Trimming took 4 bases from V and 0 from J, leaving 8 bases between them. CDR3 length equals 14 residues. CDR3 residues: CASSGLNSNQPQHF. The DNA of the CDR3 is TGTGCCAGCAGCGGACTGAATAGCAATCAGCCCCAGCATTTT.

The chain employs TRBV28 and TRBJ1-5; D unclear. Germline V CDR1 and CDR2: MDHEN, SYDVKM. V was clipped by 6 bases and J by 2 bases, with 2 bases between them. The CDR3 is made up of 11 amino acids. The CDR3 reads CASSGNQPQHF. In DNA form, the CDR3 reads TGTGCCAGCAGCGGCAATCAGCCCCAGCATTTT.

The chain joins TRBV9 to TRBJ2-7; TRBD2 might be the D (6 bases). The CDR3 sequence is 15 residues long. Germline V gives CDR1 SGDLS, CDR2 YYNGEE. V gave up 1 base and J gave up 2 bases, with 13 bases separating them. DNA for the CDR3: TGTGCCAGCAGCGTACGGGACTCGAAAACCTACGAGCAGTACTTC. Encoded protein: CASSVRDSKTYEQYF.

This clone was seen more than once but under ten times. The chain combines TRBV5-4 with TRBJ2-7; TRBD1 agrees at 9 bases. The V gene end was trimmed by 0 bases and the J gene end by 2 bases; junction bases not matched to a gene: 6. The CDR3 length is 16 residues. Germline CDR1 reads SGHNT; CDR2 reads YYREEE (reference sequence). The CDR3 reads CASSLDTGTGTYEQYF. As DNA, the CDR3 is TGTGCCAGCAGCTTGGACACCGGGACAGGGACCTACGAGCAGTACTTC.